Sequencing of this T cell receptor beta chain was carried out in a study of blood T cell repertoires in COVID-19. Study-level information: Collection of acute and convalescent COVID-19 samples took place in the United States, Italy and Spain. From T cells, B-cell-depleted T cells, or PBMCs came the material, which was cDNA or gDNA.

CDR3 length: 13 residues. Germline V gene data show CDR1 as LNHDA and CDR2 as SQIVND (reference sequence). Deletions cut 1 base from V and 8 bases from J, with 11 bases between. The authors' processing: How many nucleated cells were present was estimated from reference gene primer amplification. Libraries were prepared by immunoSEQ multiplex PCR; TCRdb keeps only in-frame clonotypes and omits some of them. That table is the source of V, J and clone size, and D and trimming were worked out from the DNA. The sample records hundreds of thousands of clones, approximately 88% being singletons. This receptor was taken from a woman aged 25 to 45 with COVID-19, enrolled during active disease. The material sequenced was peripheral blood. The V call is TRBV19, the J call TRBJ1-1, with D possibly TRBD1 on 6 matching bases. The CDR3: CASSIAGRGEAFF. The DNA for the CDR3 is TGTGCCAGTAGTATAGCAGGGAGGGGGGAAGCTTTCTTT.